A single sample gave rise to the 26 T cell receptor beta chains below, sequenced in a study of blood T cell repertoires in COVID-19. Measured with immunoSEQ multiplex PCR; TCRdb has only the in-frame clones, and not every one. The repertoire holds about 170,000 clones, with around 85% as singletons. Sequenced sample: peripheral blood. All receptors come from a human donor with acute or convalescent COVID-19. The donor label of this sample is uncertain.

The V call is TRBV9, the J call TRBJ1-4; 9 bases are a match to TRBD1. Germline V lookup: CDR1 SGDLS, CDR2 YYNGEE. The V gene end was trimmed by 4 bases and the J gene end by 8 bases; junction bases not matched to a gene: 6. The length of the CDR3 is 14 residues. CDR3 protein: CASSPGQGTEKLFF. The CDR3 nucleotides read TGTGCCAGCAGCCCGGGACAGGGAACGGAAAAACTGTTTTTT.

The chain carries TRBV7-9 and TRBJ1-1, with D unclear. V lost 0 bases, J lost 1 base, and 9 bases lay in between. The CDR3 runs to 15 residues. Germline V gene sequence: CDR1 SEHNR, CDR2 FQNEAQ (reference sequence). DNA of the CDR3: TGTGCCAGCAGCTTAGCTTTGAGAGAGAACACTGAAGCTTTCTTT. It encodes CASSLALRENTEAFF.

The chain uses TRBV13 and TRBJ2-7, with 8 bases that match TRBD1. The germline V gene has CDR1 PRHDT and CDR2 FYEKMQ (reference sequence). The length of the CDR3 is 14 residues. J lost 1 base, V lost 6 bases, and 5 bases had no gene match. The chain's CDR3 is CASSTGTGSYEQYF. The CDR3 region has the DNA TGTGCCAGCAGTACCGGGACAGGATCCTACGAGCAGTACTTC.

This chain links TRBV5-1 with TRBJ2-2; tentatively, D is TRBD1 (6 bases). Between the trimmed V and J ends, which lost 3 bases and 2 bases, there was a span of 11 bases. CDR3 size: 15 residues. The germline gives CDR1 SGHRS, CDR2 YFSETQ. This chain's CDR3 is CASSSQTGNTGELFF. In DNA, the CDR3 is TGCGCCAGCAGCTCCCAGACAGGCAACACCGGGGAGCTGTTTTTT. The full variable domain, rest sourced from reference TRBV5-1 and TRBJ2-2, is KAGVTQTPRYLIKTRGQQVTLSCSPISGHRSVSWYQQTPGQGLQFLFEYFSETQRNKGNFPGRFSGRQFSNSRSEMNVSTLELGDSALYLCASSSQTGNTGELFFGEGSRLTVL.

The chain couples TRBV7-9 to TRBJ1-2; D call uncertain. The CDR3 is 14 amino acids. Trimming stripped 5 bases from V and 6 bases from J, with 16 bases between. Germline CDR1 SEHNR, CDR2 FQNEAQ (reference sequence). In DNA form, the CDR3 reads TGTGCCAGCAGCCCCGGGAATAGGGCGGATGGCTACACCTTC. Its protein is CASSPGNRADGYTF.

This chain connects TRBV27 to TRBJ2-2; 7 bases align to TRBD1. From germline, CDR1 is MNHEY and CDR2 SMNVEV (reference sequence). CDR3 length: 15 residues. V shed 4 bases and J 4 bases; nucleotides not matched to a gene: 6. The CDR3 bases are TGTGCCAGCAGTTGGGACAGTCGGGGCACCGGGGAGCTGTTTTTT. It encodes CASSWDSRGTGELFF.

This chain uses TRBV7-2 with TRBJ1-1; weak D call: TRBD1 (6 bases). Trimming took 5 bases from V and 11 from J, leaving 15 bases between them. Per the germline V gene, CDR1 is SGHTA and CDR2 is FQGNSA. The length of the CDR3 is 12 residues. The CDR3, as DNA: TGTGCCAGCAGCCTCATACAGGGTTGGGCTTTCTTT. Translating gives CASSLIQGWAFF. Based on the CDR3 plus reference TRBV7-2 and TRBJ1-1, the full variable domain is GAGVSQSPSNKVTEKGKDVELRCDPISGHTALYWYRQSLGQGLEFLIYFQGNSAPDKSGLPSDRFSAERTGGSVSTLTIQRTQQEDSAVYLCASSLIQGWAFFGQGTRLTVV.

The sample holds many counts of this clone. J is TRBJ1-4 and V is TRBV9; 9 bases line up with TRBD1. J was trimmed by 8 bases and V by 0 bases; bases with no gene match: 11. The CDR3 extends over 17 amino acids. The germline CDR1 and CDR2 sequences are SGDLS and YYNGEE. Written as DNA, the CDR3 is TGTGCCAGCAGCGTAGGGACAGGGGTCGCTCTGAGCGAAAAACTGTTTTTT. Protein: CASSVGTGVALSEKLFF. Filled out from reference TRBV9 and TRBJ1-4, the complete variable domain reads DSGVTQTPKHLITATGQRVTLRCSPRSGDLSVYWYQQSLDQGLQFLIQYYNGEERAKGNILERFSAQQFPDLHSELNLSSLELGDSALYFCASSVGTGVALSEKLFFGSGTQLSVL.

CDR3 loop: CAWSVGQGIEKLFF. The CDR3 DNA follows: TGTGCCTGGAGTGTTGGGCAGGGGATAGAAAAACTGTTTTTT. The V and J genes are TRBV30 and TRBJ1-4; a weak D match, TRBD1 (6 bases). The CDR3 has 14 amino acids. Germline CDR1 reads GTSNPN; CDR2 reads SVGIG (reference sequence). V lost 0 bases and J 8 bases, leaving 13 bases between the germline ends.

This chain links TRBV10-3 with TRBJ1-2; D may be TRBD1 (5 bases). V was cut by 6 bases and J by 6 bases, with 11 bases left in between. Germline CDR1 ENHRY, CDR2 SYGVKD. This CDR3 region has 12 residues. This CDR3 is CAIRGHDDGYTF. The CDR3 nucleotides are TGTGCCATCAGAGGACACGACGATGGCTACACCTTC.

This sequence joins TRBV3-1 (or the pseudogene TRBV3-2) and TRBJ1-3, with D maybe TRBD1 (5 bases). CDR1 LGHDT and CDR2 YNNKEL come from the germline V gene (reference sequence). Trimming removed 0 bases from V and 2 bases from J, with 11 bases in between. The CDR3 runs to 16 residues. Written as DNA, the CDR3 is TGTGCCAGCAGCCAAGATCTCGGGGGGACTGGAAACACCATATATTTT. Translated, it gives CASSQDLGGTGNTIYF.

This clone was seen a few times. The rearrangement links TRBV7-9 to TRBJ1-2, with D hard to call. The V end was cut by 2 bases, the J end by 4 bases, with 14 bases between. The germline V gene has CDR1 SEHNR and CDR2 FQNEAQ (reference sequence). CDR3 length equals 15 residues. The CDR3 protein is CASSLMVVGGYGYTF. In DNA, the CDR3 is TGTGCCAGCAGCTTAATGGTGGTCGGAGGCTATGGCTACACCTTC.

DNA for the CDR3: TGTGCCAGTAGGCGACAGGCGCCAAACTATGGCTACACCTTC. It translates to CASRRQAPNYGYTF. The V call is TRBV19, the J call TRBJ1-2; D might be TRBD1 (6 bases). The CDR3 has 14 residues. The V gene's germline CDR1 is LNHDA and CDR2 SQIVND (reference sequence). Trimming cost V 6 bases and J 2 bases, with 13 bases left between them.

This chain connects TRBV12-3 or TRBV12-4 to TRBJ2-7; the match to TRBD1 covers 7 bases. The CDR3 loop spans 13 amino acids. The V and J ends lost 1 base and 3 bases, in that order; junction bases with no gene match: 0. Written as DNA, the CDR3 is TGTGCCAGCAGTTTAGGACAGGGCTACGAGCAGTACTTC. Its protein is CASSLGQGYEQYF.

The V call is TRBV19, the J call TRBJ1-1; 9 nucleotides match TRBD1. The V gene end was trimmed by 5 bases and the J gene end by 5 bases; junction bases not matched to a gene: 3. Germline V gene lookup returns CDR1 LNHDA and CDR2 SQIVND (reference sequence). This CDR3 contains 13 residues. This chain's CDR3 is CASSQTGGTEAFF. CDR3 sequence (DNA): TGTGCCAGTAGTCAGACAGGGGGGACTGAAGCTTTCTTT.

The rearrangement uses TRBV5-4 and TRBJ2-7, with TRBD1 identical over 9 bases. Unmatched junction bases numbered 6, after V lost 1 base and J lost 4 bases. The CDR3 length is 15 residues. Germline lookup yields CDR1 SGHNT and CDR2 YYREEE (reference sequence). The CDR3 DNA sequence: TGTGCCAGCAGCTTGACTACAGGGGGCGAGTACGAGCAGTACTTC. Translation: CASSLTTGGEYEQYF. Filled out from reference TRBV5-4 and TRBJ2-7, the complete variable domain reads ETGVTQSPTHLIKTRGQQVTLRCSSQSGHNTVSWYQQALGQGPQFIFQYYREEENGRGNFPPRFSGLQFPNYSSELNVNALELDDSALYLCASSLTTGGEYEQYFGPGTRLTVT.

The chain combines TRBV6-2 or TRBV6-3 with TRBJ2-7, with 11 nucleotides matching TRBD1. Losses at the gene ends were 5 bases for V and 7 bases for J; bases not matched to a gene: 7. This CDR3 spans 14 amino acids. Germline lookup yields CDR1 MNHEY and CDR2 SVGEGT. The CDR3 here is CASSLDRGHREQYF. CDR3 bases: TGTGCCAGCAGTCTGGACAGGGGGCATAGGGAGCAGTACTTC.

In its sample, this clone was seen many times. Other nucleotide sequences from this sample produce the same CDR3. The rearrangement links TRBV7-9 to TRBJ2-3; 9 bases align to TRBD1. V dropped 5 bases and J dropped 1; count of bases not matched to a gene: 4. Germline V gene sequence: CDR1 SEHNR, CDR2 FQNEAQ (reference sequence). This CDR3 is built from 15 residues. The CDR3 loop is CASSPRTGGTDTQYF. CDR3 coding DNA: TGTGCCAGCAGCCCGAGGACAGGGGGCACAGATACGCAGTATTTT. Using reference TRBV7-9 and TRBJ2-3 for the parts outside the CDR3, the full variable domain is DTGVSQNPRHKITKRGQNVTFRCDPISEHNRLYWYRQTLGQGPEFLTYFQNEAQLEKSRLLSDRFSAERPKGSFSTLEIQRTEQGDSAMYLCASSPRTGGTDTQYFGPGTRLTVL.

The genes are TRBV19 and TRBJ1-5, with D perhaps TRBD1 (6 bases). The CDR3 is 14 residues long. Per the germline V gene, CDR1 is LNHDA and CDR2 is SQIVND (reference sequence). V lost 1 base and J 5 bases, leaving 9 bases between the germline ends. The CDR3 spells CASSIGTVYQPQHF. CDR3 sequence (DNA): TGTGCCAGTAGTATAGGGACAGTATATCAGCCCCAGCATTTT.

This clone has a handful of counts. The J gene is TRBJ1-5, the V gene TRBV28; D call uncertain. Trimming removed 8 bases from V and 4 bases from J, with 9 bases in between. CDR1 and CDR2 from the germline V gene are MDHEN and SYDVKM. The CDR3 has 12 amino acids. CDR3 in DNA: TGTGCCAGCTCCCAACTAAATCAGCCCCAGCATTTT. Its protein is CASSQLNQPQHF.

The chain combines TRBV2 with TRBJ2-1, with a possible D match to TRBD2 (5 bases). V was trimmed by 8 bases and J by 6 bases, leaving 20 bases between them. The CDR3 totals 15 residues. The germline CDR1 and CDR2 sequences are SNHLY and FYNNEI. This CDR3 reads CASSGGGLGVNEQFF. The CDR3 coding sequence is TGTGCCAGCTCCGGTGGCGGACTCGGGGTCAATGAGCAGTTCTTC. Using reference TRBV2 and TRBJ2-1 for the parts outside the CDR3, the full variable domain is EPEVTQTPSHQVTQMGQEVILRCVPISNHLYFYWYRQILGQKVEFLVSFYNNEISEKSEIFDDQFSVERPDGSNFTLKIRSTKLEDSAMYFCASSGGGLGVNEQFFGPGTRLTVL.

This clone appeared a single time. The gene calls are TRBV2 and TRBJ2-7; perhaps TRBD2 as D (5 bases). The CDR3 contains 15 residues. Trimming removed 5 bases at V and 2 bases at J, with 16 bases between. Germline-derived CDR1 and CDR2 are SNHLY and FYNNEI. Here the CDR3 DNA reads TGTGCCAGCAGTAGCCAGAGCGGTTCTGCCTACGAGCAGTACTTC. Protein: CASSSQSGSAYEQYF.

This clone was observed a single time. The chain is built from TRBV5-1 and TRBJ2-3, with D perhaps matching TRBD2 (5 bases). V was trimmed by 4 bases and J by 1 base, leaving 13 bases between them. Germline V gene data show CDR1 as SGHRS and CDR2 as YFSETQ. The CDR3 length is 15 residues. The CDR3 DNA is TGCGCCAGCAGCACGGGGAATTGGGGCACAGATACGCAGTATTTT. This gives the protein CASSTGNWGTDTQYF.

V gene TRBV2 combines with J gene TRBJ1-5; D is possibly TRBD1 (5 bases). The V end lost 8 bases, the J end lost 0 bases, and 11 bases lay between the germline ends. This CDR3 has 14 residues. Per the germline V gene, CDR1 is SNHLY and CDR2 is FYNNEI. As DNA, the CDR3 is TGTGCCAGCCAAAAGACAGATAGCAATCAGCCCCAGCATTTT. This codes for CASQKTDSNQPQHF.

The J gene is TRBJ2-7, the V gene TRBV7-2; 7 nucleotides align to TRBD2. Germline V lookup: CDR1 SGHTA, CDR2 FQGNSA. Trimming cost V 0 bases and J 4 bases; bases outside gene matches: 6. This CDR3 is built from 15 residues. CDR3 coding DNA: TGTGCCAGCAGCTTAGCGCCCCAAGCGGGGTACGAGCAGTACTTC. This gives the protein CASSLAPQAGYEQYF. Variable domain in full (rest from reference TRBV7-2 and TRBJ2-7): GAGVSQSPSNKVTEKGKDVELRCDPISGHTALYWYRQSLGQGLEFLIYFQGNSAPDKSGLPSDRFSAERTGGSVSTLTIQRTQQEDSAVYLCASSLAPQAGYEQYFGPGTRLTVT.

The chain couples TRBV10-3 to TRBJ2-1, with 12 bases matching TRBD1. This CDR3 is built from 14 residues. Trimming removed 10 bases from V and 7 bases from J; junction bases left unmatched: 8. The germline gives CDR1 ENHRY, CDR2 SYGVKD. CDR3 sequence: CATTTGQGANEQFF. CDR3 DNA sequence: TGTGCCACTACCACGGGACAGGGGGCTAATGAGCAGTTCTTC.